A single sample is the source of the 29 T cell receptor beta chains below, sequenced in a study of T cell repertoires in cytomegalovirus infection. TCRdb ran MiXCR on the reads and lists one entry per CDR3 protein. The sample yields approximately 290,000 distinct CDR3 sequences, roughly a quarter seen once. The sample was PBMCs. These receptors were taken from a human donor in good health (CMV status not recorded). Some clones in this sample may be carry-over from other donors' samples.

This clonotype was counted many times. V is TRBV7-6 and J is TRBJ2-5, with D unresolved. With 4 bases removed from V and 1 base from J, the gap between germline ends came to 4 bases. The CDR3 is 12 residues long. Germline CDR1 and CDR2: SGHVS and FNYEAQ. CDR3 DNA: TGTGCCAGCAGCTCGGCCCAAGAGACCCAGTACTTC. Its protein is CASSSAQETQYF.

This chain links TRBV19 with TRBJ2-5; D uncertain. Trimming took 3 bases from V and 3 from J, leaving 5 bases between them. Germline V gene data show CDR1 as LNHDA and CDR2 as SQIVND (reference sequence). The CDR3 consists of 12 residues. This CDR3 is CASSIQKETQYF. The CDR3 DNA follows: TGTGCCAGTAGTATCCAGAAAGAGACCCAGTACTTC.

The chain has TRBV11-3 and TRBJ2-1, with 11 bases aligning to TRBD1. V was clipped by 1 base and J by 9 bases; unmatched bases: 8. This CDR3 has 16 residues. The germline V gene has CDR1 SGHNT and CDR2 YENEEA. The CDR3 sequence: CASSLGGTGGGSEQFF. DNA of the CDR3: TGTGCCAGCAGCTTAGGTGGGACAGGGGGAGGCAGTGAGCAGTTCTTC.

This chain links TRBV2 with TRBJ1-3, with D perhaps matching TRBD1 (5 bases). The CDR3 is 16 amino acids. The V end lost 2 bases, the J end lost 2 bases, and 13 bases lay between the germline ends. Germline lookup yields CDR1 SNHLY and CDR2 FYNNEI. For the CDR3, the DNA is TGTGCCAGCAGTGAAAGGGGCGGAGACACTGGAAACACCATATATTTT. Its protein product is CASSERGGDTGNTIYF.

This clonotype was found once. The chain couples TRBV7-2 to TRBJ2-7, with D perhaps assigned TRBD1 or TRBD2 (5 bases each). CDR1 and CDR2 from the germline V gene are SGHTA and FQGNSA. This CDR3 has 15 residues. V shed 2 bases and J shed 0 bases, with 11 bases lying between them. The CDR3 loop reads CASSLMGESSYEQYF. CDR3 DNA: TGTGCCAGCAGCTTAATGGGGGAGTCCTCCTACGAGCAGTACTTC.

This clonotype was seen ten or more times. The CDR3 loop reads CASSQIWATGELFF. In DNA, the CDR3 is TGTGCCAGCAGCCAGATATGGGCCACCGGGGAGCTGTTTTTT. The chain has TRBV7-8 and TRBJ2-2; D is unresolved. V lost 5 bases and J lost 4, with 11 bases in between. CDR3 length equals 14 residues. In germline, CDR1 is SGHVS, CDR2 FQNEAQ.

This clonotype was seen many times. The chain has TRBV7-9 and TRBJ1-5, with 9 nucleotides matching TRBD1. V lost 5 bases and J lost 1; bases outside the gene matches: 6. This CDR3 is 16 amino acids long. Germline V gives CDR1 SEHNR, CDR2 FQNEAQ (reference sequence). CDR3 bases: TGTGCCAGCAGCAGGACAGGGGCCCAAAGCAATCAGCCCCAGCATTTT. As protein: CASSRTGAQSNQPQHF.

This clonotype was seen repeatedly, ten times or more. This chain links TRBV7-2 with TRBJ2-2; D possibly matches TRBD1 or TRBD2 (5 bases each). This CDR3 comprises 14 residues. Germline V CDR1 and CDR2: SGHTA, FQGNSA. Trimming removed 6 bases from V and 4 bases from J, with 12 bases in between. The CDR3 DNA follows: TGTGCCAGCAGGCGTCGAGGGGCCACCGGGGAGCTGTTTTTT. Encoded protein: CASRRRGATGELFF.

Written as DNA, the CDR3 is TGCGCCAGCAGCCAAGAGCGGTCGACCGGGACAGGGAGGGCTGGCTACACCTTC. Translated, it gives CASSQERSTGTGRAGYTF. The gene calls are TRBV4-3 and TRBJ1-2, with 9 bases fitting TRBD1. This CDR3 spans 18 amino acids. Looked up from germline, CDR1 is LGHNA and CDR2 is YSLEER. J was trimmed by 7 bases and V by 0 bases; bases with no gene match: 15.

V gene TRBV5-4 combines with J gene TRBJ2-3, with 11 bases aligning to TRBD2. CDR1 is SGHNT, CDR2 YYREEE, per germline (reference sequence). The CDR3 runs to 16 residues. The junction had 5 bases not matched to a gene; V was cut back by 4 bases and J by 1 base. CDR3 bases: TGTGCCAGCAGCGGAAGACTAGCGGGGCGCACAGATACGCAGTATTTT. Protein product: CASSGRLAGRTDTQYF.

In regard to this clonotype: With a much larger clone just one base away, this may be a read error. The V call is TRBV7-2, the J call TRBJ2-1, with TRBD2 identical over 13 bases. The length of the CDR3 is 14 residues. Trimming at V came to 4 bases and at J to 8 bases, leaving 2 bases not matched to a gene. Germline V lookup: CDR1 SGHTA, CDR2 FQGNSA. CDR3 loop: CASSWTSGSDEQFF. CDR3 sequence (DNA): TGTGCCAGCAGCTGGACTAGCGGGAGCGATGAGCAGTTCTTC.

The chain carries TRBV27 and TRBJ1-5, with 8 bases matching TRBD1. The CDR3 has 15 amino acids. The J segment lost 4 bases and the V segment lost 6 bases, leaving 8 bases of the junction unmatched. CDR1 is MNHEY and CDR2 is SMNVEV in the germline V gene (reference sequence). The CDR3 nucleotides read TGTGCCAGCAGGATCGCTCAGGGGGCGAATCAGCCCCAGCATTTT. Its translation: CASRIAQGANQPQHF.

J is TRBJ2-1 and V is TRBV27, with 8 bases fitting TRBD1. The V segment lost 2 bases and the J segment 2 bases; nucleotides outside the gene matches: 2. Germline assignment: CDR1 MNHEY and CDR2 SMNVEV (reference sequence). There are 15 residues in the CDR3. The CDR3 DNA reads as TGTGCCAGCAGTTTACCGGGACAGGCCTACAATGAGCAGTTCTTC. Protein sequence: CASSLPGQAYNEQFF.

The genes are TRBV7-2 and TRBJ2-7, with 9 bases identical to TRBD2. With V trimmed by 5 bases and J by 5 bases, 4 bases remained unmatched. CDR1 SGHTA and CDR2 FQGNSA come from the germline V gene. CDR3 size: 13 residues. CDR3 in DNA: TGTGCCAGCAGCATTGGGACTAGCAACGAGCAGTACTTC. Its protein is CASSIGTSNEQYF.

This clonotype was observed a few times. This chain links TRBV7-9 with TRBJ1-1, with TRBD1 as a possible D gene (5 bases). Trimming removed 5 bases from V and 1 base from J, with 14 bases in between. The CDR3 is 15 residues long. Germline values: CDR1 SEHNR, CDR2 FQNEAQ (reference sequence). The CDR3 sequence is CASSRPSGGNTEAFF. CDR3 nucleotides: TGTGCCAGCAGCCGGCCTTCGGGGGGGAACACTGAAGCTTTCTTT.

The chain has TRBV25-1 and TRBJ2-5, with D possibly TRBD2 on 5 matching bases. V was cut by 7 bases and J by 5 bases, with 11 bases left in between. CDR3 length: 12 amino acids. Germline V lookup: CDR1 MGHDK, CDR2 SYGVNS. CDR3 sequence reads: CASKRGRETQYF. CDR3 sequence (DNA): TGTGCCAGCAAACGGGGTCGGGAGACCCAGTACTTC. Supplemented by reference TRBV25-1 and TRBJ2-5, the full variable domain reads EADIYQTPRYLVIGTGKKITLECSQTMGHDKMYWYQQDPGMELHLIHYSYGVNSTEKGDLSSESTVSRIRTEHFPLTLESARPSHTSQYLCASKRGRETQYFGPGTRLLVL.

In this sample, this clonotype turned up many times. The DNA of the CDR3 is TGTGCCAGCAGCTTAGACCAGAGCTCCTACGAGCAGTACTTC. Protein: CASSLDQSSYEQYF. The V and J genes are TRBV7-2 and TRBJ2-7, with D uncertain. Germline V gene data show CDR1 as SGHTA and CDR2 as FQGNSA. The CDR3 runs 14 residues. The ends were cut back, 1 base at V and 0 bases at J, with 7 bases in the middle.

This clonotype showed up just a few times. The V and J genes are TRBV10-3 and TRBJ1-1, with D unresolved. V lost 2 bases to trimming and J lost 1 base, with 11 bases between them. Germline CDR1 is ENHRY and CDR2 is SYGVKD. The length of the CDR3 is 15 residues. For the CDR3, the DNA is TGTGCCATCAGTGAGGACCCGACGGGGAACACTGAAGCTTTCTTT. This gives the protein CAISEDPTGNTEAFF.

Only a few counts were recorded for this clonotype. V usage is TRBV6-2 or TRBV6-3 and J usage is TRBJ2-1; 12 bases align to TRBD2. Germline V gives CDR1 MNHEY, CDR2 SVGEGT. The junction had 4 bases not matched to a gene; V was cut back by 4 bases and J by 15 bases. The CDR3 extends over 12 amino acids. The CDR3 nucleotides read TGTGCCAGCAGTTTCACTAGCGGGAGGACGTTCTTC. Protein: CASSFTSGRTFF.

The chain employs TRBV9 and TRBJ2-7; maybe TRBD1 (5 bases). Trimming took 0 bases from V and 6 from J, leaving 19 bases between them. In germline, CDR1 is SGDLS, CDR2 YYNGEE. The CDR3 sequence is 16 residues long. Written as DNA, the CDR3 is TGTGCCAGCAGCGTAGGCGTGGTCCAGGGTAGGAGCGAGCAGTACTTC. Translation gives CASSVGVVQGRSEQYF.

Concerning this clonotype itself: With a much larger clone just one base away, this may be a read error. The chain couples TRBV3-1 to TRBJ2-5; 7 positions agree with TRBD1. This CDR3 spans 14 amino acids. The V gene end was trimmed by 4 bases and the J gene end by 2 bases; junction bases not matched to a gene: 4. Germline V gene sequence: CDR1 LGHDT, CDR2 YNNKEL (reference sequence). The CDR3 spells CASSPRDRQETQYF. The CDR3, as DNA: TGTGCCAGCAGCCCCCGGGACAGACAAGAGACCCAGTACTTC.

The chain uses TRBV6-1 and TRBJ2-5; D is ambiguous. Germline CDR1 reads MNHNS; CDR2 reads SASEGT. The V end lost 6 bases, the J end lost 7 bases, and 15 bases lay between the germline ends. This CDR3 has 13 amino acids. The CDR3 DNA reads as TGTGCCAGCAGGACGTCATCAAGAGGGACCCAGTACTTC. Its translation is CASRTSSRGTQYF.

This clonotype was recorded a few times. The chain is built from TRBV11-2 and TRBJ2-5; TRBD2 matches 8 bases. The CDR3 extends over 16 amino acids. Per germline, CDR1 SGHAT and CDR2 FQNNGV. Trimming removed 3 bases from V and 2 bases from J; junction bases left unmatched: 8. CDR3 protein: CASSLTSVIRQETQYF. The CDR3 DNA is TGTGCCAGCAGCTTGACTAGCGTAATAAGACAAGAGACCCAGTACTTC.

V is TRBV27 and J is TRBJ1-2; 9 bases are shared with TRBD1. The CDR3 consists of 15 residues. Germline CDR1 reads MNHEY; CDR2 reads SMNVEV (reference sequence). V lost 6 bases and J lost 8; bases outside the gene matches: 13. CDR3 loop: CASRGSGQGFGGYTF. CDR3 nucleotides: TGTGCCAGCAGGGGATCAGGACAGGGGTTTGGAGGCTACACCTTC.

Many counts were recorded for this clonotype. This chain's CDR3 is CASSSIPGTSSDEQFF. As DNA, the CDR3 is TGTGCCAGCAGCTCAATACCCGGGACTAGTAGTGATGAGCAGTTCTTC. V gene TRBV7-2 combines with J gene TRBJ2-1; TRBD2 agrees at 8 bases. Per the germline V gene, CDR1 is SGHTA and CDR2 is FQGNSA. The CDR3 is 16 amino acids. The V gene end was trimmed by 4 bases and the J gene end by 8 bases; junction bases not matched to a gene: 13.

This clonotype is labeled medium-sized (0.01 to 0.1%). This rearrangement joins TRBV7-2 to TRBJ2-3, with D perhaps TRBD1 or TRBD2 (6 bases each). This CDR3 has 17 residues. Germline CDR1 reads SGHTA; CDR2 reads FQGNSA. Trimming shortened V by 2 bases and J by 6 bases, and 21 bases separated the two germline ends. The CDR3 nucleotides are TGTGCCAGCAGCTTAAATCCGGGGGCGAAACCTCGGGATACGCAGTATTTT. Its translation is CASSLNPGAKPRDTQYF.

This clonotype turned up a few times. This chain joins TRBV6-2 or TRBV6-3 and TRBJ1-1; 7 bases match TRBD1. The CDR3 totals 13 residues. The germline CDR1 and CDR2 sequences are MNHEY and SVGEGT. Unmatched junction bases numbered 6, after V lost 5 bases and J lost 6 bases. CDR3: CASSATGLAEAFF. CDR3 sequence (DNA): TGTGCCAGCAGTGCGACAGGGCTCGCTGAAGCTTTCTTT.

V usage is TRBV15 and J usage is TRBJ2-6; D might be TRBD2 (7 bases). The CDR3 runs 15 residues. Germline V lookup: CDR1 LNHNV, CDR2 YYDKDF (reference sequence). V was clipped by 5 bases and J by 3 bases, with 11 bases between them. CDR3 loop: CATSGGGVGANVLTF. CDR3 nucleotide sequence: TGTGCCACCAGCGGAGGGGGGGTTGGGGCCAACGTCCTGACTTTC. The full variable domain, in which reference TRBV15 and TRBJ2-6 provide the parts outside the CDR3, is DAMVIQNPRYQVTQFGKPVTLSCSQTLNHNVMYWYQQKSSQAPKLLFHYYDKDFNNEADTPDNFQSRRPNTSFCFLDIRSPGLGDTAMYLCATSGGGVGANVLTFGAGSRLTVL.

This clonotype showed up just a few times. V usage is TRBV5-1 and J usage is TRBJ2-7; the match to TRBD1 covers 7 bases. CDR3 length equals 14 residues. CDR1 and CDR2 (germline): SGHRS, YFSETQ. Germline trimming cut 4 bases from V and 3 bases from J; bases unmatched to any gene: 7. CDR3 protein: CASSLRDSHYEQYF. The CDR3 DNA reads TGCGCCAGCAGCCTTCGGGACAGCCACTACGAGCAGTACTTC.